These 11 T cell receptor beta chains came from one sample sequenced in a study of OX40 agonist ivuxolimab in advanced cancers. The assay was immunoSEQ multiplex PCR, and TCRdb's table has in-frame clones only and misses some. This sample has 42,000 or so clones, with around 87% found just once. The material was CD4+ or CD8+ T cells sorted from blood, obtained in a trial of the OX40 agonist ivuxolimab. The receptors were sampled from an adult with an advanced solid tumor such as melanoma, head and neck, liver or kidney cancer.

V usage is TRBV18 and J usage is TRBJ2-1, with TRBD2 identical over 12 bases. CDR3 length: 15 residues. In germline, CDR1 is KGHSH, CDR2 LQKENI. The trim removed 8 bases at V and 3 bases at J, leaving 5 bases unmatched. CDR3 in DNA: TGTGCCAGCGCTAGCGGGGGGGCCTTCTACAATGAGCAGTTCTTC. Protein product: CASASGGAFYNEQFF.

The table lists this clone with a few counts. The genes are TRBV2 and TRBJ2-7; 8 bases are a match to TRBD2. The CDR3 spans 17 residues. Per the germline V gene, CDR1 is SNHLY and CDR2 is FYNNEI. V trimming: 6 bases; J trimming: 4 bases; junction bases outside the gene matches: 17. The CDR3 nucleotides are TGTGCCAGCAGGCCCGCAGGTTTAGCGGGAATTTCATACGAGCAGTACTTC. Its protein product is CASRPAGLAGISYEQYF.

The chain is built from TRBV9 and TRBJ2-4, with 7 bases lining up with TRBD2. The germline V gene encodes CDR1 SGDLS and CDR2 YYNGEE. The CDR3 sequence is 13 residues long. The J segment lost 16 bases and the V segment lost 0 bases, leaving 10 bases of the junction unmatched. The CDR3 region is CASSVDPSGTIYF. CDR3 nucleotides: TGTGCCAGCAGCGTAGACCCCAGCGGGACTATTTACTTC.

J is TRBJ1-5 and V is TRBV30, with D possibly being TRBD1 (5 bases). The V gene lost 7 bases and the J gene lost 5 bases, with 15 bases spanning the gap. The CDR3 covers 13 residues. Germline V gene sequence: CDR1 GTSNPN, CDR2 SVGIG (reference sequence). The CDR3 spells CASSRGSDQPQHF. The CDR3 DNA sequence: TGTGCCTCGTCGAGGGGCAGTGATCAGCCCCAGCATTTT.

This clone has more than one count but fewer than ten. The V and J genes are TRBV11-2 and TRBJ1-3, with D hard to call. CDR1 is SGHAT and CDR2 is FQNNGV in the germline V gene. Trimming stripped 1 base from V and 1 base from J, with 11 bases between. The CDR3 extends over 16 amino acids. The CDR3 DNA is TGTGCCAGCAGCTTAGCGGCAAGGGAGTCTGGAAACACCATATATTTT. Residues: CASSLAARESGNTIYF. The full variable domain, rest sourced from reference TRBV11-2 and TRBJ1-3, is EAGVAQSPRYKIIEKRQSVAFWCNPISGHATLYWYQQILGQGPKLLIQFQNNGVVDDSQLPKDRFSAERLKGVDSTLKIQPAKLEDSAVYLCASSLAARESGNTIYFGEGSWLTVV.

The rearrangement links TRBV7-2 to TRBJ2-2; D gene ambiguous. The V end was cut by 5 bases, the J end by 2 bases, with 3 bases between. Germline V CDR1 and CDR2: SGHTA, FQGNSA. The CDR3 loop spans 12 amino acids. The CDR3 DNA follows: TGTGCCAGCAGCCACAACACCGGGGAGCTGTTTTTT. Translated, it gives CASSHNTGELFF.

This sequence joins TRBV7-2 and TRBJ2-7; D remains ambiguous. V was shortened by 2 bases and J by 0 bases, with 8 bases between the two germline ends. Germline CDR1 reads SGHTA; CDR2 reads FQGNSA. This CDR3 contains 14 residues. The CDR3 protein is CASSLRGLSYEQYF. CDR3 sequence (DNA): TGTGCCAGCAGCTTAAGAGGCCTCTCCTACGAGCAGTACTTC.

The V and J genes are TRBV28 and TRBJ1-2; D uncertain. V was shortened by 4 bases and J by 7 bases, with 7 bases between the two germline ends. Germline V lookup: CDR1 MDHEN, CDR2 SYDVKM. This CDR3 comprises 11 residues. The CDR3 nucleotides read TGTGCCAGCAGTTCCTGGAGTGGCTACACCTTC. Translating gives CASSSWSGYTF.

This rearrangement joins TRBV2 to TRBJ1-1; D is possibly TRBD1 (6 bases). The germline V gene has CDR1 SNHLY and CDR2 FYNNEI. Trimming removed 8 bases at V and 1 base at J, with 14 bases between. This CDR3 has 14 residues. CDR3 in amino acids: CASARQAGNTEAFF. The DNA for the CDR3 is TGTGCCAGCGCGAGACAGGCAGGGAACACTGAAGCTTTCTTT.

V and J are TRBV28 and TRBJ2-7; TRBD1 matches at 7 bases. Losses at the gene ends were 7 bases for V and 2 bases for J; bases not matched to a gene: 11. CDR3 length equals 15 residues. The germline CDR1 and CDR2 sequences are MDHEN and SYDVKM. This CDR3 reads CASKLDGQAAYEQYF. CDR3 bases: TGTGCCAGCAAACTAGACGGACAGGCCGCCTACGAGCAGTACTTC. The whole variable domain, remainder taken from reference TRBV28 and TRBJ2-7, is DVKVTQSSRYLVKRTGEKVFLECVQDMDHENMFWYRQDPGLGLRLIYFSYDVKMKEKGDIPEGYSVSREKKERFSLILESASTNQTSMYLCASKLDGQAAYEQYFGPGTRLTVT.

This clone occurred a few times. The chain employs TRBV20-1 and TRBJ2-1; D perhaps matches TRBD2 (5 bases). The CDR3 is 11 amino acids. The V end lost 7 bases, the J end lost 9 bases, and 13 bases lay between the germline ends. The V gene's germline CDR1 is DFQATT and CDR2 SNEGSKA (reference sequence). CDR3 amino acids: CSGAPEAEQFF. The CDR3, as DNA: TGCAGTGGGGCCCCGGAGGCTGAGCAGTTCTTC.